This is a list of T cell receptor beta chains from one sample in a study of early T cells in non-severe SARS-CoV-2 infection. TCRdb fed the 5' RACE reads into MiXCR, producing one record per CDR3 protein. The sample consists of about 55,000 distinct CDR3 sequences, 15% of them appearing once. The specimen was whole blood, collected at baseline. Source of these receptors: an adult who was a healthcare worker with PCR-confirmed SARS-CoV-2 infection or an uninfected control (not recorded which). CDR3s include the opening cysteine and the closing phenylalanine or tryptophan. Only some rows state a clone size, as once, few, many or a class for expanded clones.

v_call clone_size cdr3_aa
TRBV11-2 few CASSNSGTVTGELFF
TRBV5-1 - CASSSQGGSYEQYF
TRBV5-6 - CASSLGGSLYTGELFF
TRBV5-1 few CASSLGSATEAFF
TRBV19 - CASSPPAPWGTQYF
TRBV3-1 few CASSRDRGPTGELFF
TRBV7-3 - CASSFGHPDYNEQFF
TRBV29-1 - CSVPSTGKLFF
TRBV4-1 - CASSQESGTMSNQPQHF
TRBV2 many CASSEMDSSNQPQHF
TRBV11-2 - CASSLLGTGNYNEQFF
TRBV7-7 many CASSPTGQETQYF
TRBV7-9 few CASSPTVGQETQYF
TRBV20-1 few CSARPTSGGTGELFF
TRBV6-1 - CASSERQDHGYTF
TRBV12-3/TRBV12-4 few CASKPRTGTGAYEQYF
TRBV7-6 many CASSPDRQETQYF
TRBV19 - CASSRQGGSTKTQYF
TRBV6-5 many CASSYSAGVTDTQYF
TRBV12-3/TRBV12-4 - CASSFGQGVRMNTEAFF
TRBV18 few CASSRGQGSDGNTIYF
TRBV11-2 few CASSWTGSNQPQHF
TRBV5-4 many CASTMGQGVREQYF
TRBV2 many CASSARGTSSYNEQFF
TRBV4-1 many CASSQEAAGGPGNEQFF
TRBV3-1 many CASTDGPRGRAFF
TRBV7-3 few CASSSGRLAGPGELFF
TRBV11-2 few CASSLDPRGEQFF
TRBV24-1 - CATKAGLGKSTDTQYF
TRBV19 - CAREGVNQPQHF
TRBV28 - CASSKGSEDEAFF
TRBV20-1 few CSARRAGLSSYEQYF
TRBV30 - CAWSAGTGNEKLFF
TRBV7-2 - CASSSRLEHYEQYF
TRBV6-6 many CASSYGFANTEAFF
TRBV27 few CASSLSGQVSSYEQYF